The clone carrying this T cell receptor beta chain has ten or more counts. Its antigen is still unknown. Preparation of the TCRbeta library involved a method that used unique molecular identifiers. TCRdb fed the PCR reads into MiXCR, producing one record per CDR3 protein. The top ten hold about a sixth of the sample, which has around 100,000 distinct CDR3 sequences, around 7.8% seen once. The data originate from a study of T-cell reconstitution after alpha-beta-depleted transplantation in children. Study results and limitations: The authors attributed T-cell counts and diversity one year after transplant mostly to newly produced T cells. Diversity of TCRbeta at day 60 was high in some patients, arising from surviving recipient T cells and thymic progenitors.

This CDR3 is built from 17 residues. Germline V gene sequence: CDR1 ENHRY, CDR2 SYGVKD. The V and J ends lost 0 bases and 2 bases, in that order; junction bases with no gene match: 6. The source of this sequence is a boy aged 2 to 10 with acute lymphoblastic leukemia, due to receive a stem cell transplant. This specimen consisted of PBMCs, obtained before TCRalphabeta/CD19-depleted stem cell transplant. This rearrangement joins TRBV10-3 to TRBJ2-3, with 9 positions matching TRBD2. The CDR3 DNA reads TGTGCCATCAGTGAGTCAGGAGCGGGGGGCCTCACAGATACGCAGTATTTT. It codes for CAISESGAGGLTDTQYF.